This T cell receptor (beta chain) was profiled in a study of blood T cells in healthy people across ages. Background on the study: Template switching picked up about one barcoded beta molecule for each two T cells.

Alongside a J-beta primer mix, a sample-barcoded 5' primer served in a second PCR lasting roughly 7 to 12 cycles. TCRdb re-called the 5' RACE reads with MiXCR, one entry per CDR3 protein. Found here are about 680,000 distinct CDR3 sequences, roughly 49% of them singletons; the top ten hold 30% to 35%. CDR3 length equals 18 residues. Trimming stripped 6 bases from V and 0 bases from J, with 21 bases between. No fewer than 6 micrograms of total RNA were isolated from every sample. This chain joins TRBV12-3 or TRBV12-4 and TRBJ2-4; D gene ambiguous. The specimen was blood. The TCR comes from a woman aged 60 to 75 in good health. The CDR3 protein is CASRQASGKSLAKNIQYF. The DNA of the CDR3 is TGTGCCAGCAGGCAGGCATCGGGCAAGAGTCTAGCCAAAAACATTCAGTACTTC.